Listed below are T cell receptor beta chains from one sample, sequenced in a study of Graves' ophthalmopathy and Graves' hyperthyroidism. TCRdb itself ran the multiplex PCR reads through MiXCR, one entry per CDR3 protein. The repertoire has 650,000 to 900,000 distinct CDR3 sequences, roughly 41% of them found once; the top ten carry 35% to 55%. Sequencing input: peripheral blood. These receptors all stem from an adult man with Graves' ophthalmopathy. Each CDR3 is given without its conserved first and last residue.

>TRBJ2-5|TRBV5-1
ASSPTSALTSETQY
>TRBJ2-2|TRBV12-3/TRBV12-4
ASSQIELF
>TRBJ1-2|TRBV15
ATSRFDSSNYGYT
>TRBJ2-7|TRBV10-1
ASSAAQGTSSYEQY
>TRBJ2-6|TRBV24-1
ATSDGRDRGFSGANVLT
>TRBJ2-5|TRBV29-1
SVGPTSGWGQFRETQY
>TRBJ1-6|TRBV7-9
ASSLTPGGDPLH
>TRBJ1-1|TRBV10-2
ASRPGTPSEAF
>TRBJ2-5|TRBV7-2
ASSLEAVETQY
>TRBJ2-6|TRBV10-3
ASSYSTQYSGANVLT
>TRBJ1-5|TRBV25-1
ASSQGGGQPQH
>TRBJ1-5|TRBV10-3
AISESARDLNQPQH
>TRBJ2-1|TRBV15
ATSRGQSYNEQF
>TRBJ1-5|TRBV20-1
SARIYRDRGFLGDQPQH
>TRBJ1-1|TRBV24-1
ATSDSGVTEAF
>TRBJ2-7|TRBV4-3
ASSQEAGLTMSEQY
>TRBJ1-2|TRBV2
ASSAGGADYGYT
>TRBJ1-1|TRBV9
ASEGRENTEAF
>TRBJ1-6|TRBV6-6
ASSYSSGWDSPLH
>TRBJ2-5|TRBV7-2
ASSLGRVAPGTQY
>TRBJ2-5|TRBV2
ASSELGPGTQY
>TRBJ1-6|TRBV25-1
ASSVGESPLH
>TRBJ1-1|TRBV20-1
SASKVNTEAF
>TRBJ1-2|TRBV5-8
ASSFKPGQDYGYT
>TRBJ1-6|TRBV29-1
SGRTGGSYNSPLH
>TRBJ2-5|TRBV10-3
ASSIGLVSQETQY
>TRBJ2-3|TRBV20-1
SAHHAYASTDTQY
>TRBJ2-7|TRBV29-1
SGLVQGSEQY
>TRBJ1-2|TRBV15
ATSRVGTTGYNYGYT
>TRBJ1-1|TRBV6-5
ASSYRMGEAF
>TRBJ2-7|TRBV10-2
ASSENIVWEQY
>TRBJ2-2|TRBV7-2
ASSLLGSNTGELF
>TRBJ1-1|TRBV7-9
ASSQDRESTEAF
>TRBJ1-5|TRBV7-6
ASSQQQGPQPQH
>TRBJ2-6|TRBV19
ASSSRGSGANVLT
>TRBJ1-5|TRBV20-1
SARGPANQPQH
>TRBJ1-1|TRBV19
ASSIPGGKIKRAF
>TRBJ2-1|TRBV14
ASTTSGSSYNEQF
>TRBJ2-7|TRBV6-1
ASSPEGATGGEQY
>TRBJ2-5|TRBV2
ASSARTGLLQETQY
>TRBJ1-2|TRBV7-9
ASSMDRESA